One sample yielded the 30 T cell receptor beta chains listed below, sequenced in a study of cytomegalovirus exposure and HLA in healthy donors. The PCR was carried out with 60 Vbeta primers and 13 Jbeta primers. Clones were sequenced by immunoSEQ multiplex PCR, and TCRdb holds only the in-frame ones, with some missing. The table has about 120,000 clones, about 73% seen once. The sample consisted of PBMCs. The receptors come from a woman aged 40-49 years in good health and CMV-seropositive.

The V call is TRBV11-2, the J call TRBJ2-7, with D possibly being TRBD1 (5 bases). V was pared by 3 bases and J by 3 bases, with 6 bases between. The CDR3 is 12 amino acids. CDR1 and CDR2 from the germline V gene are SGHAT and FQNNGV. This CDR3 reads CASSLTVYEQYF. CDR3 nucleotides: TGTGCCAGCAGCTTGACAGTCTACGAGCAGTACTTC. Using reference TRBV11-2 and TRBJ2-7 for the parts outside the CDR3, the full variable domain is EAGVAQSPRYKIIEKRQSVAFWCNPISGHATLYWYQQILGQGPKLLIQFQNNGVVDDSQLPKDRFSAERLKGVDSTLKIQPAKLEDSAVYLCASSLTVYEQYFGPGTRLTVT.

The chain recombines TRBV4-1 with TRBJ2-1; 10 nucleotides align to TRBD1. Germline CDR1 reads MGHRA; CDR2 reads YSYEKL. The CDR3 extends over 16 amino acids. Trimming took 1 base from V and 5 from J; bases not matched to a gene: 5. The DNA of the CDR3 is TGCGCCAGCAGCCAAGCCGGGACAGGGGTTCACAATGAGCAGTTCTTC. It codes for CASSQAGTGVHNEQFF.

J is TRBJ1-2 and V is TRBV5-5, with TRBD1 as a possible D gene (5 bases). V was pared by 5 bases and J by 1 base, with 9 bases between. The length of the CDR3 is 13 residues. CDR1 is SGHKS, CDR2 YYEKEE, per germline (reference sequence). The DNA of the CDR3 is TGTGCCAGCAGGTCGACAGTTAACTATGGCTACACCTTC. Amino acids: CASRSTVNYGYTF.

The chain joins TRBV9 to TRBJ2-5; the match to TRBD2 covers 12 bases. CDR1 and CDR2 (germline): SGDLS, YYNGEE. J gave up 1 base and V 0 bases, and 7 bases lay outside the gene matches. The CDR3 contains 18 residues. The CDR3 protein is CASSVVPSGGGFQETQYF. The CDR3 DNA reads TGTGCCAGCAGCGTAGTCCCTAGCGGGGGGGGTTTCCAAGAGACCCAGTACTTC.

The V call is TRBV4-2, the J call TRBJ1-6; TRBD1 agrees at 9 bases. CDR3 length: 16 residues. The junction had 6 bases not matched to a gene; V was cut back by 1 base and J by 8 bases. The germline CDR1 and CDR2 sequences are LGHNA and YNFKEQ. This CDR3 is CASSQARGQGYSPLHF. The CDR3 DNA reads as TGTGCCAGCAGCCAAGCTAGGGGACAGGGCTATTCACCCCTCCACTTT.

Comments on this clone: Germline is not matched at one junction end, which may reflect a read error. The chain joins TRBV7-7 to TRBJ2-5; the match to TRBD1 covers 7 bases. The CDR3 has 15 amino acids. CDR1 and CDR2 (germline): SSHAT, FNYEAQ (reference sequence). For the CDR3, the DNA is TGTGCTAGCAGCTTAGGGGCAGGGGGATTAGAGACCCAGTACTTC. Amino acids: CASSLGAGGLETQYF.

For the CDR3, the DNA is TGTGCCAGCGCAAATAGCGGGGGTGGCACAGATACGCAGTATTTT. As protein: CASANSGGGTDTQYF. The chain links TRBV25-1 to TRBJ2-3; 9 nucleotides align to TRBD2. Germline values: CDR1 MGHDK, CDR2 SYGVNS. The CDR3 has 15 amino acids. Unmatched junction bases numbered 7, after V lost 8 bases and J lost 1 base.

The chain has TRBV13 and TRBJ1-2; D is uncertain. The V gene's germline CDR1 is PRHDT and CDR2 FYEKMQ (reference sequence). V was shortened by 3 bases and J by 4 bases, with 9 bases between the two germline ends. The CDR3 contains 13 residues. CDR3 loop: CASSFAEFYGYTF. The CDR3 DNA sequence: TGTGCCAGCAGCTTCGCGGAGTTCTATGGCTACACCTTC.

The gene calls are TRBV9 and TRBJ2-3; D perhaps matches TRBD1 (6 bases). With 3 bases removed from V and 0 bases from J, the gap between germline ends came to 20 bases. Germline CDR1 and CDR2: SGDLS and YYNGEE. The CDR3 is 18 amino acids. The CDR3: CASSADSKPYSSTDTQYF. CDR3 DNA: TGTGCCAGCAGCGCGGACAGCAAACCCTACTCTAGCACAGATACGCAGTATTTT.

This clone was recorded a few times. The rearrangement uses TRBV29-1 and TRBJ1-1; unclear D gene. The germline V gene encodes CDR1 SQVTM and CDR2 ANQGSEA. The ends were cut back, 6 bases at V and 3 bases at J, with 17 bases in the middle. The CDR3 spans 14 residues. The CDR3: CSVLGPLGDTEAFF. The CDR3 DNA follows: TGCAGCGTCCTCGGGCCGTTGGGAGACACTGAAGCTTTCTTT.

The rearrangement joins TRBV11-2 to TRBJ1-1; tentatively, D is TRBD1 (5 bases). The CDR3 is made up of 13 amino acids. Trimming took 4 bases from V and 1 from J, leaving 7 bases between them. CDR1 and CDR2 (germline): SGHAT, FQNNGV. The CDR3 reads CASSSQGNTEAFF. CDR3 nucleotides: TGTGCCAGCAGCTCCCAGGGGAACACTGAAGCTTTCTTT.

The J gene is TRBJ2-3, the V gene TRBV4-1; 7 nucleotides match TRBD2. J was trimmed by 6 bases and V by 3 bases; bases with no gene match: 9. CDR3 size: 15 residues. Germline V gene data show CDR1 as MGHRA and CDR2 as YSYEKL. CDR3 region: CASSQQRLLADTQYF. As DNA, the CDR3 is TGCGCCAGCAGCCAGCAGAGGCTACTAGCGGATACGCAGTATTTT.

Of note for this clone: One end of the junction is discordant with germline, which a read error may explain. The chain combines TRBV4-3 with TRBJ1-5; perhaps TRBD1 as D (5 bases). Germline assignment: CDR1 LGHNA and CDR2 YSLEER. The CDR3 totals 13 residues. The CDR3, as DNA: TGCGCCAGCGGCCAGCTCCAGGGATCGCCCCAACATTTT. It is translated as CASGQLQGSPQHF.

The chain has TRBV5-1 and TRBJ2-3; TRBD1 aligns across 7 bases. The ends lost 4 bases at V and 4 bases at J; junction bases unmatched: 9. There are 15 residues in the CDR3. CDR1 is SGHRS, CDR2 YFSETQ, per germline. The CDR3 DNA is TGCGCCAGCAGCCTCAGGGGGTCTATGCCAGATACGCAGTATTTT. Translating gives CASSLRGSMPDTQYF.

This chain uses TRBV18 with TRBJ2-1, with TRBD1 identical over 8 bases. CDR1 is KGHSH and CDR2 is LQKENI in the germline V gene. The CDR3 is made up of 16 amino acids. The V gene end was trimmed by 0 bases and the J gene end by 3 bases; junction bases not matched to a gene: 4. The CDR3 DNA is TGTGCCAGCTCACCACCTGGGACAGGTATCTACAATGAGCAGTTCTTC. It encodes CASSPPGTGIYNEQFF.

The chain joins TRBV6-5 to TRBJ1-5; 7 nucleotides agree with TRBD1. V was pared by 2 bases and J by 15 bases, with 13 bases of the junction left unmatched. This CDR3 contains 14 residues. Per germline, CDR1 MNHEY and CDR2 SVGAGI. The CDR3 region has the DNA TGTGCCAGCAGTTACGACAGGGTTTTTTCCCCCTTGCATTTT. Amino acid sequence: CASSYDRVFSPLHF.

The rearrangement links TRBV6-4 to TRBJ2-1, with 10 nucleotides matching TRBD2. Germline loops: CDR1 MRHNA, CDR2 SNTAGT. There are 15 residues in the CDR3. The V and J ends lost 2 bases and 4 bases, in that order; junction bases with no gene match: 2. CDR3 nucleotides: TGTGCCAGCAGTGACCCTAGCGGGGGATACAATGAGCAGTTCTTC. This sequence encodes CASSDPSGGYNEQFF.

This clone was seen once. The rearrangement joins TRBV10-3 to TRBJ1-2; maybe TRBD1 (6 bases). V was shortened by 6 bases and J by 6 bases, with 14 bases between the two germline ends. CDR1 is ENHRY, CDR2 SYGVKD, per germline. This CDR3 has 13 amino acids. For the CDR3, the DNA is TGTGCCATCAGCCGGGACACCGGGAATGGCTACACCTTC. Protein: CAISRDTGNGYTF.

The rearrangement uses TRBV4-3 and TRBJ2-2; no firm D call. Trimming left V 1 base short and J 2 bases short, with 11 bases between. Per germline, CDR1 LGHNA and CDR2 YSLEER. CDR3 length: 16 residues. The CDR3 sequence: CASSQAAQRNTGELFF. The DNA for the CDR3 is TGCGCCAGCAGCCAAGCGGCACAGAGAAACACCGGGGAGCTGTTTTTT.

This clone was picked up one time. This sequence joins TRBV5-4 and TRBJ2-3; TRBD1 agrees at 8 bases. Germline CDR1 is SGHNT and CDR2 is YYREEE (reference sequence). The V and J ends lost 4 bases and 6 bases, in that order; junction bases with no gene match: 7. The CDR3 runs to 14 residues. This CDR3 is CASSIGRGQDTQYF. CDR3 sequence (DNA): TGTGCCAGCAGCATTGGCAGGGGGCAGGATACGCAGTATTTT.

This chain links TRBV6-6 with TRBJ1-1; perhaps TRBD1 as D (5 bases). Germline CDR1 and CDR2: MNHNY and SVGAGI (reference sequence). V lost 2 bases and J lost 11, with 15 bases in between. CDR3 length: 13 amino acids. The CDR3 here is CASSYRGGDDAFF. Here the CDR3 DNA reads TGTGCCAGCAGTTACCGGGGGGGGGATGACGCTTTCTTT.

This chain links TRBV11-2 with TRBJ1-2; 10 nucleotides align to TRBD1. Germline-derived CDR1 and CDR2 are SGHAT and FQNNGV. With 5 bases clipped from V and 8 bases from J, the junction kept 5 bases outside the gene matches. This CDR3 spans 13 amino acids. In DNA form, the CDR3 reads TGTGCCAGCAGCCTGACAGGGGGCGAGGGCTACACCTTC. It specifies CASSLTGGEGYTF.

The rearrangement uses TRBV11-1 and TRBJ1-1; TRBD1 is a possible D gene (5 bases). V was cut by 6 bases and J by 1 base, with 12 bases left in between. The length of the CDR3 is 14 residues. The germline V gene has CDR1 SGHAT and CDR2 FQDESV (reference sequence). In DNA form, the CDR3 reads TGTGCCAGCAGTTTGTTTCAGGGGAACACTGAAGCTTTCTTT. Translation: CASSLFQGNTEAFF.

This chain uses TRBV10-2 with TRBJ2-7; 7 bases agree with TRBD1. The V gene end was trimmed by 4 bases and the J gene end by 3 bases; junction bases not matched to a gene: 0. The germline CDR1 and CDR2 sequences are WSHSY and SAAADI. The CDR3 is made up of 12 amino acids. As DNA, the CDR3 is TGCGCCAGCAGTGGGGACAGCTACGAGCAGTACTTC. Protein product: CASSGDSYEQYF.

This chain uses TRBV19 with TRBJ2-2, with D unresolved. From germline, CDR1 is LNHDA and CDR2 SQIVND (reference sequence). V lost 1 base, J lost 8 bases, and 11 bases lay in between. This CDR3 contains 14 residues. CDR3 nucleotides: TGTGCCAGTAGTATAGTACAAGTCACAGGGGAGCTGTTTTTT. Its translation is CASSIVQVTGELFF. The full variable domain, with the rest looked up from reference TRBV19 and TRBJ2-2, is DGGITQSPKYLFRKEGQNVTLSCEQNLNHDAMYWYRQDPGQGLRLIYYSQIVNDFQKGDIAEGYSVSREKKESFPLTVTSAQKNPTAFYLCASSIVQVTGELFFGEGSRLTVL.

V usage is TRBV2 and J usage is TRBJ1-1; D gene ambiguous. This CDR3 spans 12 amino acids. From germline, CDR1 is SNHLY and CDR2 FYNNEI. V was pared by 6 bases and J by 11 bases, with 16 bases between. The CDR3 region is CASRFSPVGAFF. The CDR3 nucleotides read TGTGCCAGCAGGTTTTCACCGGTGGGCGCTTTCTTT.

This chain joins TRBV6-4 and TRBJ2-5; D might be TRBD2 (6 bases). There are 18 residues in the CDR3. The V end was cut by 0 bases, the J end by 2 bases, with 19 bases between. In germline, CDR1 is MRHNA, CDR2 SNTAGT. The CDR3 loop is CASSDSGLSGGLQETQYF. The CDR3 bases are TGTGCCAGCAGTGACTCGGGCCTTAGTGGGGGGTTACAAGAGACCCAGTACTTC.

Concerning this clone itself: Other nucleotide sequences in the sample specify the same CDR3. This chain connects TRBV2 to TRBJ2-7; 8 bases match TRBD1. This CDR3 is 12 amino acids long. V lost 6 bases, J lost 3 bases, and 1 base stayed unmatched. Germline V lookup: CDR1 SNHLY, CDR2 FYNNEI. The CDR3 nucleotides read TGTGCCAGCAGAGACAGGGGCTACGAGCAGTACTTC. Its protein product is CASRDRGYEQYF.

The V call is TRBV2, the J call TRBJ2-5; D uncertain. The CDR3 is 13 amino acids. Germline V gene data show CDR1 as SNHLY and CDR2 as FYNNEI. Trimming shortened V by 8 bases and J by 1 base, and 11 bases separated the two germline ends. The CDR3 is CASGAEVQETQYF. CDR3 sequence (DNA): TGTGCCAGCGGTGCTGAGGTCCAAGAGACCCAGTACTTC.

The CDR3 loop is CASSPSPGNEQFF. The CDR3 DNA sequence: TGTGCCAGCAGCCCCTCACCGGGCAATGAGCAGTTCTTC. This chain uses TRBV9 with TRBJ2-1; D is unresolved. The germline V and J ends were trimmed by 4 bases and 6 bases, with 11 bases remaining between them. Germline V gene data show CDR1 as SGDLS and CDR2 as YYNGEE. The CDR3 spans 13 residues.